These 22 T cell receptor beta chains were all obtained from the same sample, sequenced in a study of a mutant IDH1 vaccine in newly diagnosed glioma. The method was immunoSEQ multiplex PCR; TCRdb's version includes in-frame clones alone and lacks a portion of them. The table records approximately 50,000 clones, around four fifths of them present only once. Their specific antigens are unknown. Time point in this sample: week 35, safety follow-up. One vaccine dose held 300 ug of mutant IDH1 20-mer peptide and came with topical imiquimod. Sequencing was performed on PBMCs, taken from a glioma patient whose treatment included an IDH1 peptide vaccine. The receptors stem from a man aged 40-55 years with glioma.

V is TRBV5-1 and J is TRBJ2-2; tentative D call: TRBD1 (5 bases). Trimming shortened V by 4 bases and J by 0 bases, and 10 bases separated the two germline ends. The CDR3 covers 15 residues. Germline values: CDR1 SGHRS, CDR2 YFSETQ. Here the CDR3 reads CASSGASSNTGELFF. The DNA of the CDR3 is TGCGCCAGCAGCGGGGCAAGTTCGAACACCGGGGAGCTGTTTTTT.

This clone occurred a few times. V is TRBV19 and J is TRBJ1-5; D is uncertain. This CDR3 comprises 14 residues. V lost 7 bases and J 7 bases, leaving 17 bases between the germline ends. The germline gives CDR1 LNHDA, CDR2 SQIVND (reference sequence). The CDR3 region has the DNA TGTGCCAGTAACTCGCGGACGGCCGTCCAGCCCCAGCATTTT. This translates into CASNSRTAVQPQHF.

V is TRBV2 and J is TRBJ1-2; tentative D call: TRBD1 (5 bases). The germline CDR1 and CDR2 sequences are SNHLY and FYNNEI. The CDR3 extends over 13 amino acids. V was trimmed by 4 bases and J by 4 bases, leaving 10 bases between them. The CDR3 nucleotides are TGTGCCAGCAGTGCGCGGGACCTCTATGGCTACACCTTC. Its translation: CASSARDLYGYTF. The full variable domain, its missing parts supplied by reference TRBV2 and TRBJ1-2, is EPEVTQTPSHQVTQMGQEVILRCVPISNHLYFYWYRQILGQKVEFLVSFYNNEISEKSEIFDDQFSVERPDGSNFTLKIRSTKLEDSAMYFCASSARDLYGYTFGSGTRLTVV.

The rearrangement links TRBV7-9 to TRBJ1-3, with D possibly TRBD1 on 5 matching bases. Deletions cut 9 bases from V and 3 bases from J, with 9 bases between. Germline assignment: CDR1 SEHNR and CDR2 FQNEAQ (reference sequence). The CDR3 spans 12 residues. CDR3 loop: CASRGIGNTIYF. The CDR3 DNA sequence: TGTGCCAGTAGGGGAATTGGAAACACCATATATTTT.

The chain is built from TRBV5-6 and TRBJ2-2; D perhaps matches TRBD1 (5 bases). This CDR3 has 14 amino acids. Germline CDR1 is SGHDT and CDR2 is YYEEEE. V was cut by 4 bases and J by 4 bases, with 11 bases left in between. In nucleotides, the CDR3 is TGTGCCAGCAGCAAACGACAGTTCACCGGGGAGCTGTTTTTT. Protein sequence: CASSKRQFTGELFF.

DNA for the CDR3: TGCAGCGCCCAGGGCCCAGCGGGACGGGGCTACACCTTC. Its translation is CSAQGPAGRGYTF. The chain is built from TRBV29-1 and TRBJ1-2; D is perhaps TRBD1 (5 bases). Trimming removed 7 bases at V and 8 bases at J, with 20 bases between. The CDR3 is made up of 13 amino acids. Germline values: CDR1 SQVTM, CDR2 ANQGSEA.

This clone was detected only a few times. The rearrangement joins TRBV9 to TRBJ1-4, with D maybe TRBD1 (5 bases). Trimming took off 0 bases at V and 8 bases at J, with 11 bases between the two ends. Germline V lookup: CDR1 SGDLS, CDR2 YYNGEE. The length of the CDR3 is 14 residues. The CDR3 nucleotides read TGTGCCAGCAGCGTAGGTCAGGGAGGCGAAAAACTGTTTTTT. Translated: CASSVGQGGEKLFF.

The V gene is TRBV6-5, the J gene TRBJ1-1, with D possibly matching TRBD1 (6 bases). The CDR3 totals 14 residues. The germline CDR1 and CDR2 sequences are MNHEY and SVGAGI. The ends were cut back, 0 bases at V and 4 bases at J, with 9 bases in the middle. CDR3 in amino acids: CASSYSGGPTEAFF. CDR3 nucleotide sequence: TGTGCCAGCAGTTACTCCGGGGGCCCCACTGAAGCTTTCTTT.

This clone has just a few counts. The chain links TRBV19 to TRBJ1-5; TRBD1 agrees at 9 bases. The CDR3 is 16 amino acids. CDR1 and CDR2 (germline): LNHDA, SQIVND (reference sequence). The junction had 4 bases not matched to a gene; V was cut back by 4 bases and J by 0 bases. CDR3 residues: CASSTRQGVSNQPQHF. DNA of the CDR3: TGTGCCAGTAGTACAAGACAGGGGGTTAGCAATCAGCCCCAGCATTTT.

This chain joins TRBV2 and TRBJ2-2; D unclear. This CDR3 spans 13 amino acids. Germline V gene lookup returns CDR1 SNHLY and CDR2 FYNNEI. V was pared by 2 bases and J by 7 bases, with 8 bases between. The CDR3 DNA sequence: TGTGCCAGCAGTGAAAAGCCCGGCGGGGAGCTGTTTTTT. It specifies CASSEKPGGELFF.

The chain joins TRBV6-5 to TRBJ2-3; a weak D match, TRBD2 (6 bases). This CDR3 has 14 residues. The germline V and J ends were trimmed by 6 bases and 4 bases, with 14 bases remaining between them. Germline V gene data show CDR1 as MNHEY and CDR2 as SVGAGI. The CDR3 reads CASRKLAGADTQYF. DNA for the CDR3: TGTGCCAGCAGAAAACTAGCAGGAGCAGATACGCAGTATTTT.

This chain joins TRBV6-5 and TRBJ1-4; 9 bases map to TRBD1. Germline V lookup: CDR1 MNHEY, CDR2 SVGAGI. The CDR3 has 15 residues. The junction had 10 bases not matched to a gene; V was cut back by 5 bases and J by 9 bases. The CDR3 coding sequence is TGTGCCAGCAGTCTGAGATCCGGGACAGGGCAAAAACTGTTTTTT. This codes for CASSLRSGTGQKLFF.

A few counts support this clone. V and J are TRBV19 and TRBJ2-2; 10 bases are a match to TRBD1. CDR1 is LNHDA, CDR2 SQIVND, per germline (reference sequence). This CDR3 is 17 amino acids long. With 6 bases clipped from V and 0 bases from J, the junction kept 7 bases outside the gene matches. The DNA for the CDR3 is TGTGCCAGTAGCTCTGGGACAGGGGTTTCGAACACCGGGGAGCTGTTTTTT. It codes for CASSSGTGVSNTGELFF.

V and J are TRBV7-9 and TRBJ2-3; TRBD2 matches at 11 bases. V trimming: 4 bases; J trimming: 5 bases; junction bases outside the gene matches: 14. This CDR3 is built from 18 residues. Germline CDR1 and CDR2: SEHNR and FQNEAQ (reference sequence). DNA for the CDR3: TGTGCCAGCAGCTCGAACTCGGCTAGCGGGGGGTGGGGAGATACGCAGTATTTT. Protein: CASSSNSASGGWGDTQYF.

The J gene is TRBJ1-4, the V gene TRBV6-5; D is unclear. Trimming pared 7 bases from V and 5 bases from J, leaving 14 bases between. The germline V gene has CDR1 MNHEY and CDR2 SVGAGI. This CDR3 has 14 residues. CDR3 in DNA: TGTGCCAGCAAGTCGACCTTTGCCAATGAAAAACTGTTTTTT. Its protein product is CASKSTFANEKLFF.

The chain joins TRBV6-5 to TRBJ1-2, with TRBD1 as a possible D gene (5 bases). The CDR3 is 14 amino acids. CDR1 is MNHEY, CDR2 SVGAGI, per germline. Trimming shortened V by 2 bases and J by 2 bases, and 9 bases separated the two germline ends. CDR3 sequence: CASSYGGWNYGYTF. The CDR3 DNA follows: TGTGCCAGCAGTTACGGGGGATGGAACTATGGCTACACCTTC.

The chain uses TRBV6-4 and TRBJ2-7; D remains unclear. With 8 bases removed from V and 2 bases from J, the gap between germline ends came to 16 bases. The V gene's germline CDR1 is MRHNA and CDR2 SNTAGT. The CDR3 runs to 14 residues. The CDR3 DNA is TGTGCCAGCGTTCGTGAGGCAGCTACCTACGAGCAGTACTTC. Protein sequence: CASVREAATYEQYF.

This chain connects TRBV29-1 to TRBJ2-7, with 8 bases that match TRBD2. CDR1 and CDR2 from the germline V gene are SQVTM and ANQGSEA. After removal of 4 bases from V and 0 bases from J, the junction contained 8 bases not matched to a gene. The length of the CDR3 is 15 residues. The CDR3 bases are TGCAGCGTTGCGGGGGGGCAGGGACTCTCCTACGAGCAGTACTTC. It encodes CSVAGGQGLSYEQYF.

The genes are TRBV6-6 and TRBJ1-4; the D is unclear. Germline CDR1 MNHNY, CDR2 SVGAGI (reference sequence). The CDR3 has 16 amino acids. V was clipped by 0 bases and J by 8 bases, with 16 bases between them. The CDR3 DNA is TGTGCCAGCAGTTACTCCGTGGCTCTGGCTGAGGAAAAACTGTTTTTT. It specifies CASSYSVALAEEKLFF.

V is TRBV21-1 and J is TRBJ2-3; whether TRBD1, the table's D call, matches the DNA was not checked. TRBV21-1 is reported as a pseudogene. The CDR3 has 17 amino acids. CDR3 nucleotide sequence: TGTGCCAGCAGCACAGCAATGGGACAGCTCCGGACAGATACGCAGTATTTT. It is translated as CASSTAMGQLRTDTQYF.

The chain couples TRBV7-9 to TRBJ2-3; 7 bases fit TRBD1. V was clipped by 3 bases and J by 2 bases; unmatched bases: 11. The germline CDR1 and CDR2 sequences are SEHNR and FQNEAQ (reference sequence). The CDR3 is made up of 17 amino acids. CDR3 nucleotides: TGTGCCAGCAGCTTGGGGAGACAGGGACAGTTCACAGATACGCAGTATTTT. This gives the protein CASSLGRQGQFTDTQYF.

This chain links TRBV2 with TRBJ1-1; 7 nucleotides align to TRBD1. The germline gives CDR1 SNHLY, CDR2 FYNNEI. This CDR3 comprises 12 residues. V dropped 8 bases and J dropped 5; count of bases not matched to a gene: 5. CDR3 loop: CASGGQLTEAFF. The CDR3 nucleotides read TGTGCCAGCGGGGGACAGTTGACTGAAGCTTTCTTT.